This T cell receptor beta chain is from a study of cytomegalovirus exposure and HLA in healthy donors. Trimming cost V 5 bases and J 2 bases, with 14 bases left between them. The length of the CDR3 is 15 residues. Germline V lookup: CDR1 MDHEN, CDR2 SYDVKM. This PCR relied on a set of 60 Vbeta primers and 13 Jbeta primers. Sequencing used immunoSEQ multiplex PCR; TCRdb keeps in-frame clones, though not all of them. The data show 85,000 to 130,000 clones, with 75% seen just once and 2.5% to 3.5% held by the top ten. This clone showed up just once. Sequences were obtained from PBMCs. The V call is TRBV28, the J call TRBJ2-3, with D unresolved. The receptor was derived from a male donor in good health and CMV-seropositive. For the CDR3, the DNA is TGTGCCAGCAGTCCTGTTGGTAGTCTCACAGATACGCAGTATTTT. This translates into CASSPVGSLTDTQYF.